A single sample is the source of the 25 T cell receptor beta chains below, sequenced in a study of cytomegalovirus exposure and HLA in healthy donors. The PCR used 60 Vbeta and 13 Jbeta primers. The table came from immunoSEQ multiplex PCR; TCRdb's copy has only in-frame clones and leaves some out. The sample comprises just over 200,000 clones, about two thirds of which are singletons, and 2% to 3% rests with the top ten. Sequenced: PBMCs. These receptors all stem from a middle-aged man in good health and CMV-seropositive.

This chain uses TRBV9 with TRBJ2-2; 10 nucleotides line up with TRBD2. Unmatched junction bases numbered 1, after V lost 1 base and J lost 4 bases. The V gene's germline CDR1 is SGDLS and CDR2 YYNGEE. This CDR3 comprises 15 residues. The CDR3 DNA sequence: TGTGCCAGCAGCGTATTAGCGGGGGGCACCGGGGAGCTGTTTTTT. Amino acid sequence: CASSVLAGGTGELFF.

Of note for this clone: The junction departs from germline at one end; a sequencing error may be responsible. This chain connects TRBV7-9 to TRBJ2-5; D perhaps matches TRBD2 (6 bases). Germline V gene data show CDR1 as SEHNR and CDR2 as FQNEAQ (reference sequence). The CDR3 loop spans 15 amino acids. Here the CDR3 reads CSSSPGGANQETQYF. The CDR3 DNA is TGTTCCAGCAGCCCCGGCGGGGCTAACCAAGAGACCCAGTACTTC.

The chain joins TRBV19 to TRBJ1-5; TRBD1 agrees at 10 bases. V dropped 5 bases and J dropped 9; count of bases not matched to a gene: 7. This CDR3 is 14 amino acids long. The germline V gene encodes CDR1 LNHDA and CDR2 SQIVND (reference sequence). The CDR3 spells CASSPRDRGSPQHF. In DNA form, the CDR3 reads TGTGCCAGTAGTCCCCGGGACAGGGGATCGCCCCAGCATTTT.

The count of this clone is one. The chain is built from TRBV7-9 and TRBJ2-5; TRBD1 is a possible D gene (5 bases). This CDR3 has 13 residues. Looked up from germline, CDR1 is SEHNR and CDR2 is FQNEAQ (reference sequence). V shed 0 bases and J shed 4 bases, with 6 bases lying between them. The CDR3 sequence is CASSLAGVETQYF. CDR3 nucleotide sequence: TGTGCCAGCAGCTTAGCAGGGGTAGAGACCCAGTACTTC.

This clone has just one count. Within the sample, other DNA sequences also encode this same CDR3. V is TRBV5-4 and J is TRBJ1-1, with D possibly being TRBD1 (5 bases). Germline V gene data show CDR1 as SGHNT and CDR2 as YYREEE (reference sequence). This CDR3 spans 14 amino acids. Trimming took 1 base from V and 0 from J, leaving 7 bases between them. CDR3 in amino acids: CASSLTGMNTEAFF. CDR3 coding DNA: TGTGCCAGCAGCTTGACAGGAATGAACACTGAAGCTTTCTTT.

The rearrangement joins TRBV5-5 to TRBJ1-4; 7 nucleotides agree with TRBD1. This CDR3 is built from 16 residues. V lost 4 bases, J lost 0 bases, and 6 bases stayed unmatched. Looked up from germline, CDR1 is SGHKS and CDR2 is YYEKEE (reference sequence). The DNA for the CDR3 is TGTGCCAGCAGCCTTAGACAGGGAGCAACTAATGAAAAACTGTTTTTT. This sequence encodes CASSLRQGATNEKLFF.

The chain links TRBV9 to TRBJ2-3, with 9 nucleotides matching TRBD1. Trimming took 4 bases from V and 1 from J; bases not matched to a gene: 4. Germline-derived CDR1 and CDR2 are SGDLS and YYNGEE. The CDR3 contains 15 residues. CDR3 nucleotides: TGTGCCAGCAGCACCCGGGACAGGGGCACAGATACGCAGTATTTT. Translated, it gives CASSTRDRGTDTQYF.

The chain uses TRBV7-8 and TRBJ2-2, with 9 bases lining up with TRBD1. Germline loops: CDR1 SGHVS, CDR2 FQNEAQ. Unmatched junction bases numbered 4, after V lost 3 bases and J lost 5 bases. The CDR3 loop spans 15 amino acids. The DNA of the CDR3 is TGTGCCAGCAGCTTTTGGACAGGGGAAACCGGGGAGCTGTTTTTT. Translating it yields CASSFWTGETGELFF. The whole variable domain, filled in from reference TRBV7-8 and TRBJ2-2, reads GAGVSQSPRYKVAKRGQDVALRCDPISGHVSLFWYQQALGQGPEFLTYFQNEAQLDKSGLPSDRFFAERPEGSVSTLKIQRTQQEDSAVYLCASSFWTGETGELFFGEGSRLTVL.

This clone was observed a handful of times. The chain combines TRBV12-5 with TRBJ2-3, with D perhaps TRBD2 (6 bases). This CDR3 spans 16 amino acids. Trimming took off 7 bases at V and 0 bases at J, with 17 bases between the two ends. The germline V gene encodes CDR1 LGHNT and CDR2 FRNRAP. CDR3 loop: CASAWGDVPSTDTQYF. As DNA, the CDR3 is TGTGCTAGTGCCTGGGGGGACGTACCTAGCACAGATACGCAGTATTTT.

The chain couples TRBV4-1 to TRBJ2-7; 12 nucleotides align to TRBD2. The CDR3 has 15 residues. CDR1 is MGHRA, CDR2 YSYEKL, per germline. J lost 1 base, V lost 5 bases, and 3 bases had no gene match. The CDR3 here is CASSSLAGGSYEQYF. CDR3 sequence (DNA): TGCGCCAGCAGCTCCCTAGCGGGGGGGTCCTACGAGCAGTACTTC.

This clone was detected a few times. The chain employs TRBV6-5 and TRBJ1-6; TRBD1 might be the D (6 bases). This CDR3 is 14 amino acids long. V was cut by 1 base and J by 5 bases, with 6 bases left in between. The germline V gene has CDR1 MNHEY and CDR2 SVGAGI. The CDR3 loop is CASSYYRDNSPLHF. The DNA of the CDR3 is TGTGCCAGCAGTTACTACAGGGATAATTCACCCCTCCACTTT.

The genes are TRBV11-3 and TRBJ2-3, with unresolved D. Trimming stripped 5 bases from V and 6 bases from J, with 12 bases between. There are 13 residues in the CDR3. Germline V gene sequence: CDR1 SGHNT, CDR2 YENEEA. The CDR3 DNA follows: TGTGCCAGCAGCCAAAACTCGAAGGATACGCAGTATTTT. The encoded protein is CASSQNSKDTQYF.

The chain has TRBV7-2 and TRBJ2-4; 8 positions match TRBD1. The CDR3 totals 13 residues. Per germline, CDR1 SGHTA and CDR2 FQGNSA. The V gene end was trimmed by 5 bases and the J gene end by 9 bases; junction bases not matched to a gene: 6. CDR3 in amino acids: CASSLGQGSIQYF. The CDR3 DNA is TGTGCCAGCAGCCTCGGACAGGGAAGCATTCAGTACTTC.

This clone was seen a single time. This chain joins TRBV15 and TRBJ2-5, with 8 nucleotides matching TRBD2. The CDR3 sequence is 18 residues long. J gave up 1 base and V 5 bases, and 15 bases lay outside the gene matches. Germline V gene lookup returns CDR1 LNHNV and CDR2 YYDKDF (reference sequence). The CDR3: CATSPGGRGWRGQETQYF. In DNA, the CDR3 is TGTGCCACCAGCCCGGGGGGGCGGGGCTGGCGTGGCCAAGAGACCCAGTACTTC.

The table lists this clone with a few counts. This chain connects TRBV18 to TRBJ2-7, with a tentative D call TRBD1 (5 bases). CDR1 is KGHSH, CDR2 LQKENI, per germline. The germline V and J ends were trimmed by 3 bases and 4 bases, with 7 bases remaining between them. This CDR3 is 12 amino acids long. CDR3 in DNA: TGTGCCAGCTCACCTCCAGGGTACGAGCAGTACTTC. As protein: CASSPPGYEQYF.

The DNA of the CDR3 is TGTGCCAGCAGTGCCCAGACAGGGGGCGGAGGTAATGAGCAGTTCTTC. Residues: CASSAQTGGGGNEQFF. V and J are TRBV6-1 and TRBJ2-1; 10 bases line up with TRBD1. The V segment lost 4 bases and the J segment 7 bases; nucleotides outside the gene matches: 10. Germline-derived CDR1 and CDR2 are MNHNS and SASEGT. The CDR3 spans 16 residues.

V gene TRBV2 combines with J gene TRBJ1-5, with TRBD1 as a possible D gene (5 bases). V was shortened by 6 bases and J by 6 bases, with 15 bases between the two germline ends. Looked up from germline, CDR1 is SNHLY and CDR2 is FYNNEI. This CDR3 has 14 residues. The CDR3 DNA reads as TGTGCCAGCAGACCGAGGGAGGGGAGTCAGCCCCAGCATTTT. It codes for CASRPREGSQPQHF. Variable domain in full (rest from reference TRBV2 and TRBJ1-5): EPEVTQTPSHQVTQMGQEVILRCVPISNHLYFYWYRQILGQKVEFLVSFYNNEISEKSEIFDDQFSVERPDGSNFTLKIRSTKLEDSAMYFCASRPREGSQPQHFGDGTRLSIL.

The genes are TRBV7-2 and TRBJ2-5; 7 nucleotides line up with TRBD2. TRBJ2-7 explains the end of the DNA better; the J call may be wrong. From germline, CDR1 is SGHTA and CDR2 FQGNSA. This CDR3 is 15 amino acids long. The CDR3 sequence: CASSSPTSSPYEQYF. The CDR3 bases are TGTGCCAGCAGCTCACCGACTAGCTCGCCCTACGAGCAGTACTTC.

The sample holds a few counts of this clone. This rearrangement joins TRBV5-4 to TRBJ1-2; 8 bases align to TRBD1. The CDR3 has 15 amino acids. CDR1 is SGHNT and CDR2 is YYREEE in the germline V gene (reference sequence). V shed 0 bases, J shed 4 bases, and the junction held 5 bases outside the gene matches. The CDR3 sequence is CASSLGRGRGYGYTF. Here the CDR3 DNA reads TGTGCCAGCAGCTTGGGCAGGGGGCGAGGCTATGGCTACACCTTC.

This clone appeared a few times. This rearrangement joins TRBV4-1 to TRBJ1-5; 7 nucleotides line up with TRBD1. The CDR3 loop spans 15 amino acids. V trimming: 3 bases; J trimming: 5 bases; junction bases outside the gene matches: 7. Germline-derived CDR1 and CDR2 are MGHRA and YSYEKL. This chain's CDR3 is CASSQDRQGHQPQHF. As DNA, the CDR3 is TGCGCCAGCAGCCAGGATAGACAGGGCCATCAGCCCCAGCATTTT.

The chain is built from TRBV7-9 and TRBJ2-1; TRBD1 matches at 8 bases. J gave up 8 bases and V 3 bases, and 12 bases lay outside the gene matches. CDR1 and CDR2 (germline): SEHNR, FQNEAQ (reference sequence). The CDR3 totals 16 residues. CDR3 residues: CASSLGTPQGAYEQFF. CDR3 bases: TGTGCCAGCAGCTTGGGGACCCCCCAGGGGGCTTATGAGCAGTTCTTC. Together with reference TRBV7-9 and TRBJ2-1, the CDR3 gives the full variable domain: DTGVSQNPRHKITKRGQNVTFRCDPISEHNRLYWYRQTLGQGPEFLTYFQNEAQLEKSRLLSDRFSAERPKGSFSTLEIQRTEQGDSAMYLCASSLGTPQGAYEQFFGPGTRLTVL.

This clone was recorded a few times. This rearrangement joins TRBV6-1 to TRBJ2-7; tentative D call: TRBD2 (6 bases). This CDR3 spans 12 amino acids. Trimming removed 6 bases from V and 6 bases from J, with 12 bases in between. The germline V gene has CDR1 MNHNS and CDR2 SASEGT. The CDR3 spells CASRSSGVEQYF. Written as DNA, the CDR3 is TGTGCCAGCAGGTCTTCGGGGGTCGAGCAGTACTTC.

The chain joins TRBV7-9 to TRBJ1-2; TRBD1 aligns across 7 bases. Per the germline V gene, CDR1 is SEHNR and CDR2 is FQNEAQ (reference sequence). Unmatched junction bases numbered 16, after V lost 3 bases and J lost 6 bases. The CDR3 runs to 17 residues. CDR3: CASSFITPRTGKNGYTF. The DNA for the CDR3 is TGTGCCAGCAGCTTCATTACCCCTCGGACAGGCAAGAATGGCTACACCTTC. Full variable domain (rest looked up from reference TRBV7-9 and TRBJ1-2): DTGVSQNPRHKITKRGQNVTFRCDPISEHNRLYWYRQTLGQGPEFLTYFQNEAQLEKSRLLSDRFSAERPKGSFSTLEIQRTEQGDSAMYLCASSFITPRTGKNGYTFGSGTRLTVV.

This clone has more than one count but fewer than ten. This rearrangement joins TRBV29-1 to TRBJ1-1; 7 bases are shared with TRBD1. The trim removed 6 bases at V and 5 bases at J, leaving 6 bases unmatched. The CDR3 is 12 residues long. Germline CDR1 SQVTM, CDR2 ANQGSEA. The CDR3 DNA reads as TGCAGCGTCCGCAGGGGGGAGACTGAAGCTTTCTTT. It codes for CSVRRGETEAFF.

The table lists this clone with a count of one. The gene calls are TRBV5-1 and TRBJ2-3; 7 bases map to TRBD1. There are 16 residues in the CDR3. J lost 0 bases, V lost 2 bases, and 6 bases had no gene match. Per the germline V gene, CDR1 is SGHRS and CDR2 is YFSETQ. In DNA, the CDR3 is TGCGCCAGCAGCTTTCAGGGGGACCTTAGCACAGATACGCAGTATTTT. Its translation is CASSFQGDLSTDTQYF. The whole variable domain, remainder taken from reference TRBV5-1 and TRBJ2-3, is KAGVTQTPRYLIKTRGQQVTLSCSPISGHRSVSWYQQTPGQGLQFLFEYFSETQRNKGNFPGRFSGRQFSNSRSEMNVSTLELGDSALYLCASSFQGDLSTDTQYFGPGTRLTVL.